This TCR beta chain was captured in a study of cytomegalovirus exposure and HLA in healthy donors. Repertoires were generated with immunoSEQ multiplex PCR, while TCRdb's copy carries only in-frame clones and drops some. The sample carries hundreds of thousands of clones, around 86% recorded once. V lost 4 bases and J lost 4; bases outside the gene matches: 3. The CDR3 consists of 14 residues. CDR1 and CDR2 from the germline V gene are MNHEY and SVGAGI. The sequencing sample was made of PBMCs. The V and J genes are TRBV6-5 and TRBJ2-2; 7 positions agree with TRBD2. This receptor was identified in a woman between 18 and 29 years old in good health and CMV-seropositive. CDR3 DNA: TGTGCCAGCAGTTCTACGGGGGGCACCGGGGAGCTGTTTTTT. Translation: CASSSTGGTGELFF.